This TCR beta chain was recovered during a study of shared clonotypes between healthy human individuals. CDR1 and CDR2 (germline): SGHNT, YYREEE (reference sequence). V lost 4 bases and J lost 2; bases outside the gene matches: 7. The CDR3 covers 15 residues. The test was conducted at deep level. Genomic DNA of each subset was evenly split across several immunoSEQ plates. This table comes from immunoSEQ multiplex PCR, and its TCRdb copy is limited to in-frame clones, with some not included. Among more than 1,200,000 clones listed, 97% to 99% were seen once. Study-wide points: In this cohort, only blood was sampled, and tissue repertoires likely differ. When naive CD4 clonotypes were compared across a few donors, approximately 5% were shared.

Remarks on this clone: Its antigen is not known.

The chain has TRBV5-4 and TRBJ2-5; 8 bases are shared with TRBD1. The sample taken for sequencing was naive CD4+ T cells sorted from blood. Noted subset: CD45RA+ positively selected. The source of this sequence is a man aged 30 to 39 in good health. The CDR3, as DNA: TGTGCCAGCAGCCTAGGTCGACAGGGGCAAGAGACCCAGTACTTC. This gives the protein CASSLGRQGQETQYF.